Below, 28 T cell receptor beta chains from the same sample are listed, as sequenced in a study of chemoradiotherapy in HPV16-positive cancers (dated by TCRdb to between 2020 and 2023). The library was built by means of the immunoSEQ multiplex PCR assay. TCRdb stores this immuneACCESS table with in-frame sequences only. Part of the clones is absent; in the studies checked, under half of the shortfall reflects unresolved V genes, and no reason is known for the rest. The sample data list more than 10,000 clones, and around 85% of these were observed just once. Roughly 6.2% of the sample belongs to the ten largest clones. Source: blood, taken from a patient who underwent chemoradiotherapy. The receptors come from a human donor with HPV-associated anogenital cancer.

This chain joins TRBV11-2 and TRBJ1-1, with D uncertain. V was shortened by 2 bases and J by 5 bases, with 12 bases between the two germline ends. The CDR3 consists of 14 residues. Germline CDR1 and CDR2: SGHAT and FQNNGV. Written as DNA, the CDR3 is TGTGCCAGCAGCTTACTAACAGCCGCTACTGAAGCTTTCTTT. This translates into CASSLLTAATEAFF.

The V gene is TRBV29-1, the J gene TRBJ2-2, with 9 bases lining up with TRBD2. The germline V gene encodes CDR1 SQVTM and CDR2 ANQGSEA. Trimming at V came to 6 bases and at J to 3 bases, leaving 2 bases not matched to a gene. The CDR3 covers 13 residues. CDR3 sequence: CSVASGDTGELFF. CDR3 nucleotides: TGCAGCGTCGCTAGCGGGGACACCGGGGAGCTGTTTTTT.

The chain couples TRBV18 to TRBJ2-2; D perhaps matches TRBD1 (6 bases). Germline loops: CDR1 KGHSH, CDR2 LQKENI. This CDR3 comprises 16 residues. V dropped 3 bases and J dropped 1 base, with 12 bases sitting between them. In DNA form, the CDR3 reads TGTGCCAGCTCACCGCTCTTACAGGGGAACACCGGGGAGCTGTTTTTT. Its translation is CASSPLLQGNTGELFF.

This clone was counted a few times. V gene TRBV19 combines with J gene TRBJ1-1; tentative D call: TRBD1 (6 bases). V was cut by 5 bases and J by 0 bases, with 7 bases left in between. The length of the CDR3 is 13 residues. Looked up from germline, CDR1 is LNHDA and CDR2 is SQIVND (reference sequence). Written as DNA, the CDR3 is TGTGCCAGTAGTCAGGGGCTGAACACTGAAGCTTTCTTT. As protein: CASSQGLNTEAFF. Combining the CDR3 with reference TRBV19 and TRBJ1-1 gives the whole variable domain DGGITQSPKYLFRKEGQNVTLSCEQNLNHDAMYWYRQDPGQGLRLIYYSQIVNDFQKGDIAEGYSVSREKKESFPLTVTSAQKNPTAFYLCASSQGLNTEAFFGQGTRLTVV.

This sequence joins TRBV9 and TRBJ1-6; D might be TRBD1 (5 bases). V was shortened by 0 bases and J by 13 bases, with 14 bases between the two germline ends. The CDR3 runs 14 residues. Germline V gene data show CDR1 as SGDLS and CDR2 as YYNGEE. In DNA form, the CDR3 reads TGTGCCAGCAGCGTAGAGTCAGGGTCTCCCCCCCTCCACTTT. The encoded protein is CASSVESGSPPLHF.

The V call is TRBV21-1, the J call TRBJ1-3. TRBV21-1 is an annotated pseudogene. The CDR3 extends over 14 amino acids. CDR3 region: CASINRGGGNTIYF. The DNA of the CDR3 is TGTGCCAGCATCAACAGGGGAGGAGGAAACACCATATATTTT.

Points on this clone: One end of the junction fails to match germline, which may point to a read error. The chain couples TRBV6-5 to TRBJ2-3; the D gene could be TRBD1 or TRBD2 (6 bases each). The germline V gene encodes CDR1 MNHEY and CDR2 SVGAGI. This CDR3 is 14 amino acids long. The CDR3 here is CASNYREATDTQYF. CDR3 nucleotide sequence: TGTGCCAGCAATTACAGGGAGGCGACAGATACGCAGTATTTT.

The chain uses TRBV5-1 and TRBJ2-3; TRBD2 aligns across 8 bases. V was clipped by 0 bases and J by 6 bases; unmatched bases: 6. Germline values: CDR1 SGHRS, CDR2 YFSETQ. This CDR3 is 15 amino acids long. As DNA, the CDR3 is TGCGCCAGCAGCTTGGGTAGCGGGGTAGGGGATACGCAGTATTTT. It is translated as CASSLGSGVGDTQYF.

The CDR3 bases are TGTGCCAGCAGCGTAGGATGGACAGGGAGCGACACTGAAGCTTTCTTT. Its protein is CASSVGWTGSDTEAFF. The chain joins TRBV9 to TRBJ1-1; 8 nucleotides line up with TRBD1. The CDR3 has 16 amino acids. After removal of 0 bases from V and 3 bases from J, the junction contained 7 bases not matched to a gene. Germline CDR1 reads SGDLS; CDR2 reads YYNGEE.

V usage is TRBV19 and J usage is TRBJ2-1; 10 bases map to TRBD2. Trimming at V came to 10 bases and at J to 0 bases, leaving 3 bases not matched to a gene. Germline CDR1 LNHDA, CDR2 SQIVND (reference sequence). CDR3 length: 14 residues. CDR3 region: CATSGGLSYNEQFF. Written as DNA, the CDR3 is TGTGCCACTAGCGGGGGCCTCTCCTACAATGAGCAGTTCTTC. The full variable domain, completed using reference TRBV19 and TRBJ2-1, is DGGITQSPKYLFRKEGQNVTLSCEQNLNHDAMYWYRQDPGQGLRLIYYSQIVNDFQKGDIAEGYSVSREKKESFPLTVTSAQKNPTAFYLCATSGGLSYNEQFFGPGTRLTVL.

J is TRBJ1-4 and V is TRBV19; a weak D match, TRBD1 (5 bases). CDR1 is LNHDA, CDR2 SQIVND, per germline (reference sequence). Trimming cost V 0 bases and J 3 bases, with 17 bases left between them. This CDR3 has 18 amino acids. DNA of the CDR3: TGTGCCAGTAGTATAGATTATTACAGGCAACAGGCTAATGAAAAACTGTTTTTT. The encoded protein is CASSIDYYRQQANEKLFF.

This clone was observed a handful of times. This chain joins TRBV5-5 and TRBJ1-2; 10 nucleotides align to TRBD1. Germline CDR1 reads SGHKS; CDR2 reads YYEKEE (reference sequence). The CDR3 contains 15 residues. J was trimmed by 8 bases and V by 3 bases; bases with no gene match: 10. The chain's CDR3 is CASSWEPGQGLGYTF. The CDR3 DNA follows: TGTGCCAGCAGCTGGGAACCGGGACAGGGGTTGGGCTACACCTTC.

The CDR3 spells CASSYRTSTDTQYF. The CDR3 bases are TGTGCCAGCAGTTACCGGACATCCACAGATACGCAGTATTTT. The chain recombines TRBV7-9 with TRBJ2-3; weak D call: TRBD1 (5 bases). V was cut by 6 bases and J by 2 bases, with 12 bases left in between. The CDR3 sequence is 14 residues long. Germline assignment: CDR1 SEHNR and CDR2 FQNEAQ (reference sequence).

The CDR3 region has the DNA TGTGCCAGCGAGGAGATTGCTGAGCAGTTCTTC. It yields the protein CASEEIAEQFF. This rearrangement joins TRBV6-1 to TRBJ2-1, with D unresolved. Trimming removed 8 bases from V and 9 bases from J, with 11 bases in between. Germline V gives CDR1 MNHNS, CDR2 SASEGT. The length of the CDR3 is 11 residues.

The chain has TRBV7-9 and TRBJ2-7; D is uncertain. CDR1 and CDR2 from the germline V gene are SEHNR and FQNEAQ (reference sequence). The CDR3 runs to 12 residues. Between the trimmed V and J ends, which lost 5 bases and 3 bases, there was a span of 8 bases. CDR3 bases: TGTGCCAGCAGCGTACTGAACTACGAGCAGTACTTC. Its translation: CASSVLNYEQYF. The full variable domain, its missing parts supplied by reference TRBV7-9 and TRBJ2-7, is DTGVSQNPRHKITKRGQNVTFRCDPISEHNRLYWYRQTLGQGPEFLTYFQNEAQLEKSRLLSDRFSAERPKGSFSTLEIQRTEQGDSAMYLCASSVLNYEQYFGPGTRLTVT.

The chain combines TRBV5-6 with TRBJ2-4; possible D gene TRBD2, 6 bases. The V and J ends lost 4 bases and 0 bases respectively, with 23 bases between them. This CDR3 spans 19 amino acids. CDR1 and CDR2 (germline): SGHDT, YYEEEE. Written as DNA, the CDR3 is TGTGCCAGCAGCCCCATTTCCAGTGTGGGGGGAGTAGCCAAAAACATTCAGTACTTC. Its translation is CASSPISSVGGVAKNIQYF.

V gene TRBV15 combines with J gene TRBJ1-2; D is perhaps TRBD1 (6 bases). V dropped 5 bases and J dropped 8 bases, with 18 bases sitting between them. Per the germline V gene, CDR1 is LNHNV and CDR2 is YYDKDF (reference sequence). The CDR3 spans 14 residues. The DNA of the CDR3 is TGTGCCACCAGCCGTAGGGACAAGAAGATCGGCTACACCTTC. This translates into CATSRRDKKIGYTF.

The J gene is TRBJ1-4, the V gene TRBV5-1, with D possibly TRBD1 on 6 matching bases. With 0 bases removed from V and 7 bases from J, the gap between germline ends came to 16 bases. Per germline, CDR1 SGHRS and CDR2 YFSETQ. This CDR3 contains 16 residues. CDR3 sequence: CASSLAVGGAGEKLFF. The CDR3 DNA sequence: TGCGCCAGCAGCTTGGCGGTGGGGGGCGCTGGTGAAAAACTGTTTTTT.

The rearrangement uses TRBV20-1 and TRBJ2-4; D ambiguous. V was pared by 6 bases and J by 7 bases, with 10 bases between. This CDR3 has 11 amino acids. CDR1 and CDR2 (germline): DFQATT, SNEGSKA (reference sequence). CDR3 bases: TGCAGTGCACCCCTAATCAACATTCAGTACTTC. This translates into CSAPLINIQYF.

V and J are TRBV6-6 and TRBJ1-2, with a tentative D call TRBD1 (5 bases). CDR3 length: 12 residues. The germline gives CDR1 MNHNY, CDR2 SVGAGI (reference sequence). The V and J ends lost 6 bases and 4 bases respectively, with 9 bases between them. The CDR3 region is CASRDSLYGYTF. As DNA, the CDR3 is TGTGCCAGCAGAGACAGCCTCTATGGCTACACCTTC.

This clone was picked up one time. The J gene is TRBJ1-3, the V gene TRBV28; D gene uncertain. This CDR3 region has 14 residues. The V gene's germline CDR1 is MDHEN and CDR2 SYDVKM. V lost 5 bases and J lost 0, with 8 bases in between. This CDR3 reads CASSRVHSGNTIYF. The CDR3 DNA reads as TGTGCCAGCAGTAGGGTTCACTCTGGAAACACCATATATTTT.

The chain recombines TRBV5-8 with TRBJ2-1; 12 bases match TRBD2. The CDR3 has 17 residues. The junction had 6 bases not matched to a gene; V was cut back by 4 bases and J by 1 base. The germline V gene encodes CDR1 SGHTS and CDR2 YDEGEE. The CDR3 reads CASSPGLAGPSYNEQFF. The CDR3 coding sequence is TGTGCCAGCAGCCCCGGACTAGCGGGGCCTTCCTACAATGAGCAGTTCTTC.

CDR3 coding DNA: TGCGCCAGCAAGGGTAGCAGCAATGAGCAGTTCTTC. Its protein product is CASKGSSNEQFF. The chain links TRBV4-1 to TRBJ2-1; D remains unclear. CDR1 MGHRA and CDR2 YSYEKL come from the germline V gene. This CDR3 contains 12 residues. Trimming stripped 7 bases from V and 6 bases from J, with 10 bases between.

This chain joins TRBV29-1 and TRBJ2-5; TRBD1 might be the D (5 bases). This CDR3 region has 13 residues. From germline, CDR1 is SQVTM and CDR2 ANQGSEA. Trimming took 6 bases from V and 1 from J, leaving 12 bases between them. The CDR3 here is CSVAQTGQETQYF. The CDR3 nucleotides read TGCAGCGTCGCGCAAACAGGCCAAGAGACCCAGTACTTC.

The chain employs TRBV7-8 and TRBJ1-2; D unclear. CDR1 SGHVS and CDR2 FQNEAQ come from the germline V gene. V lost 2 bases and J 0 bases, leaving 7 bases between the germline ends. This CDR3 spans 14 amino acids. The CDR3 DNA sequence: TGTGCCAGCAGCTTACCGGAACCTAACTATGGCTACACCTTC. Translating it yields CASSLPEPNYGYTF.

The chain uses TRBV19 and TRBJ2-5; 8 bases are shared with TRBD2. The germline V gene has CDR1 LNHDA and CDR2 SQIVND (reference sequence). The CDR3 contains 14 residues. V dropped 1 base and J dropped 3; count of bases not matched to a gene: 1. For the CDR3, the DNA is TGTGCCAGTAGTATAGCGGGGGGGAAAGAGACCCAGTACTTC. It encodes CASSIAGGKETQYF.

The chain couples TRBV27 to TRBJ2-1; TRBD2 aligns across 8 bases. CDR3 length: 15 residues. The trim removed 1 base at V and 7 bases at J, leaving 6 bases unmatched. Germline CDR1 and CDR2: MNHEY and SMNVEV (reference sequence). CDR3 sequence (DNA): TGTGCCAGCAGTTTATACCGGGGGGGGACGAATGAGCAGTTCTTC. It encodes CASSLYRGGTNEQFF.

V is TRBV30 and J is TRBJ1-1, with D unclear. V was clipped by 0 bases and J by 3 bases, with 11 bases between them. Germline V gene data show CDR1 as GTSNPN and CDR2 as SVGIG (reference sequence). This CDR3 region has 14 residues. CDR3 loop: CAWSVIGLDTEAFF. CDR3 nucleotides: TGTGCCTGGAGTGTAATAGGTTTGGACACTGAAGCTTTCTTT.